This T cell receptor (beta chain) was identified during a study of beta chain features in type 1 diabetes. General study points: Type 1 diabetes patients showed a moderate but significant shortening of TCRB CDR3s in all four CD4+ subsets.

This clone was picked up a small number of times. Its specificity is unknown. Sequencing targeted expressed TCRB transcripts, as all isolated RNA had been reverse transcribed. Assay: immunoSEQ multiplex PCR; the TCRdb copy retains only in-frame clones and omits some. The table shows some 250,000 clones, with around 14% occurring only once. Germline values: CDR1 MRHNA, CDR2 SNTAGT. This CDR3 has 14 residues. V was pared by 4 bases and J by 5 bases, with 4 bases of the junction left unmatched. The TCR was taken from a man aged 25-45 years with type 1 diabetes. The chain is built from TRBV6-4 and TRBJ1-2; TRBD1 matches 10 bases. The specimen sequenced was naive CD4+ T cells from blood. The CDR3 sequence: CASSVGTGEYGYTF. CDR3 sequence (DNA): TGTGCCAGCAGTGTTGGGACAGGGGAGTATGGCTACACCTTC.